The source of this T cell receptor (beta chain) is a study of T cells after yellow fever vaccination. General study findings and limits: The secondary response peaked faster, at day 5 versus 15, but was weaker.

Each CDR3 protein gets one entry after TCRdb re-called the 5' RACE reads with MiXCR. This table has 500,000 to 650,000 distinct CDR3 sequences, 9% to 15% appearing once. Notes on this clonotype: What it binds is unknown. The junction does not match germline at one end; this may be a read error.

The CDR3 spans 14 residues. The germline V gene encodes CDR1 SGHTA and CDR2 FQGNSA. This TCR was recovered from a man aged 25 to 40 who received the YFV17D yellow fever vaccine. The V gene is TRBV7-2, the J gene TRBJ2-7; 7 positions agree with TRBD2. The material was PBMCs, obtained on the day of the yellow fever booster vaccination. The CDR3 DNA reads as TGTGCCAGCGGCTTAATGGCGGGAGTGGGTGAGCAGTACTTC. Its translation is CASGLMAGVGEQYF.